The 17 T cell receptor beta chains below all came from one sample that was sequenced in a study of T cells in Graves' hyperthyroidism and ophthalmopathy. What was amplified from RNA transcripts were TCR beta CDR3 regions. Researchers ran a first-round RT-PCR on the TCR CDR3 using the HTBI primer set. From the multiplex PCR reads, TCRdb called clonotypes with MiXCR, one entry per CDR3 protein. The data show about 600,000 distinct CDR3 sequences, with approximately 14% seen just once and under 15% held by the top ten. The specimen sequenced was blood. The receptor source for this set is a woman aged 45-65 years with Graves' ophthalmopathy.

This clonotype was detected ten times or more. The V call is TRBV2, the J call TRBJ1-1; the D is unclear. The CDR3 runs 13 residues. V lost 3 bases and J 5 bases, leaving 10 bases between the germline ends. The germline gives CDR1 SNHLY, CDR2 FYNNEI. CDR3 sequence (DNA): TGTGCCAGCAGTGATCGGGGAACGACTGAAGCTTTCTTT. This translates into CASSDRGTTEAFF.

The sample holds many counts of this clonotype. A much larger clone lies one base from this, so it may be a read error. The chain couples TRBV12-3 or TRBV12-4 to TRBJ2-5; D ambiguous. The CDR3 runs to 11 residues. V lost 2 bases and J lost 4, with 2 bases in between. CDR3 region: CASSLIETQYF. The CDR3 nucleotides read TGTGCCAGCAGTTTAATAGAGACCCAGTACTTC.

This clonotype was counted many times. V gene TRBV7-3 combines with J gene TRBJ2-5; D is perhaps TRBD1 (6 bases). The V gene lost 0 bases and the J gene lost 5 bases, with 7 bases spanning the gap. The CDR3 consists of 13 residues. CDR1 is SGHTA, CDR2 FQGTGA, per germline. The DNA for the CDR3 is TGTGCCAGCAGCTTAACTGGGGGCGAGACCCAGTACTTC. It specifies CASSLTGGETQYF.

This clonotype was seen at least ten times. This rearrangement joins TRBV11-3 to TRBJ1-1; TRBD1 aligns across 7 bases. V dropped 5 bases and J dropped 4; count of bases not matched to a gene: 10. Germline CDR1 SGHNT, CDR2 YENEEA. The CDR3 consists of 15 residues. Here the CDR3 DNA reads TGTGCCAGCAGCCCCGCTTTCCCAGGGGGCACTGAAGCTTTCTTT. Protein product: CASSPAFPGGTEAFF. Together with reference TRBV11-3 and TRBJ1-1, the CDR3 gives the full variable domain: EAGVVQSPRYKIIEKKQPVAFWCNPISGHNTLYWYLQNLGQGPELLIRYENEEAVDDSQLPKDRFSAERLKGVDSTLKIQPAELGDSAVYLCASSPAFPGGTEAFFGQGTRLTVV.

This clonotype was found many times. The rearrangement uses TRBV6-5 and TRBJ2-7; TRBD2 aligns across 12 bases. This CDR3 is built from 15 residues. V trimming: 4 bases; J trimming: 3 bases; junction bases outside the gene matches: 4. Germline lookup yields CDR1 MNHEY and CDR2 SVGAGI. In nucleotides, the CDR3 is TGTGCCAGCAGTTCGTCGACTAGCGGGAGCTACGAGCAGTACTTC. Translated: CASSSSTSGSYEQYF.

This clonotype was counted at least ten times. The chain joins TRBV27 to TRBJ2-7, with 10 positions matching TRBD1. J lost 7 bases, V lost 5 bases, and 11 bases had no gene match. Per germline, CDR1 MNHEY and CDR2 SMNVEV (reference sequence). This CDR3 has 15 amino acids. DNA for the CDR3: TGTGCCAGCAGTCTTCGACAGGGGGCGGTGGGGGAGCAGTACTTC. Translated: CASSLRQGAVGEQYF.

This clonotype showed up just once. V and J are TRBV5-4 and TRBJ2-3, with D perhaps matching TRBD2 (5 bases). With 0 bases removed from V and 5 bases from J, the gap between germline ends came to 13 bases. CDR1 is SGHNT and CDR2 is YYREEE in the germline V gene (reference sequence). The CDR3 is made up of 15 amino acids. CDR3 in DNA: TGTGCCAGCAGCTTGGCCGGACTCAAGGGAGATACGCAGTATTTT. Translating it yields CASSLAGLKGDTQYF. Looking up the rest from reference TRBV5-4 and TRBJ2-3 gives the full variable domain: ETGVTQSPTHLIKTRGQQVTLRCSSQSGHNTVSWYQQALGQGPQFIFQYYREEENGRGNFPPRFSGLQFPNYSSELNVNALELDDSALYLCASSLAGLKGDTQYFGPGTRLTVL.

The CDR3 DNA is TGCGCCAGCAGCTTGGACGGCTATTTGGAGCAGTTCTTC. This gives the protein CASSLDGYLEQFF. The rearrangement joins TRBV5-1 to TRBJ2-1; D ambiguous. CDR3 length equals 13 residues. Trimming shortened V by 0 bases and J by 10 bases, and 11 bases separated the two germline ends. In germline, CDR1 is SGHRS, CDR2 YFSETQ.

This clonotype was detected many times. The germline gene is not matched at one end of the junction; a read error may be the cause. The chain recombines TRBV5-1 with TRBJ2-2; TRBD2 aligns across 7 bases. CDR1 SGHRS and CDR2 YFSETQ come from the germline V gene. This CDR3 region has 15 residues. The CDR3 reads CASSSSGANTGELFF. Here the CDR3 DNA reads TGTGCCAGCAGCTCTAGCGGAGCGAACACCGGGGAGCTGTTTTTT. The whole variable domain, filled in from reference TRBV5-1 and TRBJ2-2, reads KAGVTQTPRYLIKTRGQQVTLSCSPISGHRSVSWYQQTPGQGLQFLFEYFSETQRNKGNFPGRFSGRQFSNSRSEMNVSTLELGDSALYLCASSSSGANTGELFFGEGSRLTVL.

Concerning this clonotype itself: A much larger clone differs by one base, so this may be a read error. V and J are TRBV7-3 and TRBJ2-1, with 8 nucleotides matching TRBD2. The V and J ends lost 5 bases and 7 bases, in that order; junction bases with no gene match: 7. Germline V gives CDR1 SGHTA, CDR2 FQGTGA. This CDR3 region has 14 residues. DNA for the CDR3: TGTGCCAGCAGCCCTCAGACGGGAGGGAATGAGCAGTTCTTC. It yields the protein CASSPQTGGNEQFF.

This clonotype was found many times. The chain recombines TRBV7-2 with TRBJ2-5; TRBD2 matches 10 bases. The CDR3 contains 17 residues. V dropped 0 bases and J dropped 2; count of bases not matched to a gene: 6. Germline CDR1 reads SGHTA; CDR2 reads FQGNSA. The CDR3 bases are TGTGCCAGCAGCTTAGCGGGAGGACTAGCGGTTCAAGAGACCCAGTACTTC. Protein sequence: CASSLAGGLAVQETQYF.

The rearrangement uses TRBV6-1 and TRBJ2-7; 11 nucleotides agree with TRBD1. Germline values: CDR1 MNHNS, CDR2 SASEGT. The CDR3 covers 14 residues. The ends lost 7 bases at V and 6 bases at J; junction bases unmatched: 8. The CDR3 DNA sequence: TGTGCCAGCAAGACCGGACAGGGGGCCTTCGAGCAGTACTTC. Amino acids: CASKTGQGAFEQYF.

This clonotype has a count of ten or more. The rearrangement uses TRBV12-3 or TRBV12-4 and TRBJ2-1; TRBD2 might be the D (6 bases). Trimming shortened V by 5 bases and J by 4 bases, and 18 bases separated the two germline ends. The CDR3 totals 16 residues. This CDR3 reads CASSQFSGPKYNEQFF. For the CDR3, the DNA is TGTGCCAGCAGTCAGTTTAGCGGACCCAAGTACAATGAGCAGTTCTTC.

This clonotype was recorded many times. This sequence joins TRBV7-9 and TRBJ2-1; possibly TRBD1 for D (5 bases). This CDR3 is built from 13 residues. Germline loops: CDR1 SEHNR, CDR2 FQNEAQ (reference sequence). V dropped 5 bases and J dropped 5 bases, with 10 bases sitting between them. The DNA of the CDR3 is TGTGCCAGCAGCATCGGACAAGACAATGAGCAGTTCTTC. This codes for CASSIGQDNEQFF. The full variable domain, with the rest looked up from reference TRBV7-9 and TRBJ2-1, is DTGVSQNPRHKITKRGQNVTFRCDPISEHNRLYWYRQTLGQGPEFLTYFQNEAQLEKSRLLSDRFSAERPKGSFSTLEIQRTEQGDSAMYLCASSIGQDNEQFFGPGTRLTVL.

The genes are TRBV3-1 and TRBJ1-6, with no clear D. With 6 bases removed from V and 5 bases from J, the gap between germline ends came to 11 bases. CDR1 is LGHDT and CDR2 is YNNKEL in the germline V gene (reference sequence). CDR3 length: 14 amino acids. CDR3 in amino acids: CASSQSSDNSPLHF. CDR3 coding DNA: TGTGCCAGCAGTCAGAGTTCCGATAATTCACCCCTCCACTTT.

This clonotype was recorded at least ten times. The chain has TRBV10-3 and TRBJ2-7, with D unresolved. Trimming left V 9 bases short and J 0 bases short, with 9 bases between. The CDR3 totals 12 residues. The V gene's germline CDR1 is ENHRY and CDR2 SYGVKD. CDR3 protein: CAIGPHSYEQYF. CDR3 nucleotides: TGTGCCATAGGACCCCACTCCTACGAGCAGTACTTC.

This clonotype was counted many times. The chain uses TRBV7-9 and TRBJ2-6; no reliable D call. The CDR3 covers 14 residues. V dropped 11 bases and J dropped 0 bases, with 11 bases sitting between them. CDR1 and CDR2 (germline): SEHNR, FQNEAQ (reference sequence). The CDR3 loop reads CAGRRGSGANVLTF. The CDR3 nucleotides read TGTGCCGGCCGGCGAGGCTCTGGGGCCAACGTCCTGACTTTC.